This T cell receptor (beta chain) derives from a study of T cells after yellow fever vaccination. General study results and limits: Only a small proportion of the clonotypes turned up in both the CD4 and the CD8 compartments, likely arising from convergent recombination. Contaminating bulk clonotypes could be abundant in FACS-sorted repertoires. On re-exposure, the response was weaker but peaked faster, at day 5 versus 15.

For TCR, cDNA came from 5'RACE template switching, which added a universal primer site and UMIs. TCRdb analysed the 5' RACE reads with MiXCR anew, one entry per CDR3 protein. The sample has roughly 190,000 distinct CDR3 sequences; roughly 9.6% are singletons. Comments on this clonotype: Antigen unknown.

This CDR3 is built from 17 residues. Germline-derived CDR1 and CDR2 are MNHNY and SVGAGI (reference sequence). With V trimmed by 0 bases and J by 4 bases, 5 bases remained unmatched. The chain couples TRBV6-6 to TRBJ2-1; 11 positions match TRBD2. The sequence was collected from a man aged 18 to 29 who received the YFV17D yellow fever vaccine. The material sequenced was CD8+ T cells sorted from PBMCs, taken 15 days after the yellow fever booster vaccination. CDR3 loop: CASSYSRGLAEYNEQFF. The CDR3 coding sequence is TGTGCCAGCAGTTACTCGCGGGGACTAGCGGAATACAATGAGCAGTTCTTC.